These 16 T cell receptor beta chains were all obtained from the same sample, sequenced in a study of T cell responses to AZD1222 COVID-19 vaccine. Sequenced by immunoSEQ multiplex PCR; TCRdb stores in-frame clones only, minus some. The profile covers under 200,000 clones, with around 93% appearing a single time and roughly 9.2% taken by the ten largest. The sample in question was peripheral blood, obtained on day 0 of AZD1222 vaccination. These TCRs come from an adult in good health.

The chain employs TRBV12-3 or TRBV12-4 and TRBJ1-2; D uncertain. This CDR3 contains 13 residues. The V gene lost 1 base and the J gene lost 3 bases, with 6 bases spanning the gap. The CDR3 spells CASSLGTDYGYTF. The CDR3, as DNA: TGTGCCAGCAGTTTAGGGACGGACTATGGCTACACCTTC.

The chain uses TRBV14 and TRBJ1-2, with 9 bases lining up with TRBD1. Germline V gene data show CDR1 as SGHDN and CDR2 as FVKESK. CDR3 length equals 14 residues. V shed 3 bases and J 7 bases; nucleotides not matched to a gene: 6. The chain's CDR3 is CASSQGQGAFGYTF. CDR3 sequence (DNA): TGTGCCAGCAGCCAGGGACAGGGAGCATTTGGCTACACCTTC.

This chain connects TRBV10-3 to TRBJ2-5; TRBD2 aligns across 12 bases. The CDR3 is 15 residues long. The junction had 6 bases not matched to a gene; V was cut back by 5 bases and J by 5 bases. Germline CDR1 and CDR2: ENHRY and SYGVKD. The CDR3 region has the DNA TGTGCCATCAGTCGACTAGCGGGAGAGGTGGAGACCCAGTACTTC. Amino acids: CAISRLAGEVETQYF.

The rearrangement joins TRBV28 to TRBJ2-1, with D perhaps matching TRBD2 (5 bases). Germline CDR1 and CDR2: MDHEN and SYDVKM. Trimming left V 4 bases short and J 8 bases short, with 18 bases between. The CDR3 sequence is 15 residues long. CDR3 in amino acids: CASSSRRARMYEQFF. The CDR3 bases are TGTGCCAGCAGTTCTCGGCGGGCCCGCATGTATGAGCAGTTCTTC.

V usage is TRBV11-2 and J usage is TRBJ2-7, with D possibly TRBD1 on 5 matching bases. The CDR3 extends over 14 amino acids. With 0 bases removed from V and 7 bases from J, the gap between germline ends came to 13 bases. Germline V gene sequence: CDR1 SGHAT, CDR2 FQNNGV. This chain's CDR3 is CASSLDPTVREQYF. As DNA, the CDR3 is TGTGCCAGCAGCTTAGACCCGACAGTAAGGGAGCAGTACTTC. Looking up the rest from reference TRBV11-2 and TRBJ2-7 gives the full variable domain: EAGVAQSPRYKIIEKRQSVAFWCNPISGHATLYWYQQILGQGPKLLIQFQNNGVVDDSQLPKDRFSAERLKGVDSTLKIQPAKLEDSAVYLCASSLDPTVREQYFGPGTRLTVT.

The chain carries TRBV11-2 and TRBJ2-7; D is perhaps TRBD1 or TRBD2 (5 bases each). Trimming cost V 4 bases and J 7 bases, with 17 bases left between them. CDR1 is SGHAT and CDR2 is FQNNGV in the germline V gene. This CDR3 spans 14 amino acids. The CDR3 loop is CASSSNQGRPEQYF. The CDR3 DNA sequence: TGTGCCAGCAGCTCAAACCAGGGACGCCCGGAGCAGTACTTC.

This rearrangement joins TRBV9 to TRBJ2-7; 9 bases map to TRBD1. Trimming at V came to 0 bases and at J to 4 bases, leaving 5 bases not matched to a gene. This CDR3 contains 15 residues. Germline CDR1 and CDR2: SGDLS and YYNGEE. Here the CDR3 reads CASSVGGQGGYEQYF. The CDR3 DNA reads TGTGCCAGCAGCGTAGGGGGACAGGGCGGATACGAGCAGTACTTC.

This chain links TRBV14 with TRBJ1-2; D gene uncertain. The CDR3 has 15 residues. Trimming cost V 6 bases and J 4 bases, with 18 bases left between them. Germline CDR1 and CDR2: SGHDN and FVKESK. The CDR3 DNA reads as TGTGCCAGCAGACCCTCCGGGCTTGACTCCTATGGCTACACCTTC. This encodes CASRPSGLDSYGYTF.

Here the CDR3 DNA reads TGTGCCAGCAGTGACTTTCTAGCGGGATGGAGGTACGAGCAGTACTTC. Encoded protein: CASSDFLAGWRYEQYF. The gene calls are TRBV6-4 and TRBJ2-7, with TRBD2 matching over 9 bases. There are 16 residues in the CDR3. Germline trimming cut 1 base from V and 4 bases from J; bases unmatched to any gene: 8. Germline V gene sequence: CDR1 MRHNA, CDR2 SNTAGT.

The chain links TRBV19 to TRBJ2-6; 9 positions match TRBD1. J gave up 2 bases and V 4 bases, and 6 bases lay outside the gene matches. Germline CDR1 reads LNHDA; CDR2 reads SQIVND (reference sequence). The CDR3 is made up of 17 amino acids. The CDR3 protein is CASSTWTGVPGANVLTF. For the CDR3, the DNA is TGTGCCAGTAGTACTTGGACAGGGGTCCCTGGGGCCAACGTCCTGACTTTC.

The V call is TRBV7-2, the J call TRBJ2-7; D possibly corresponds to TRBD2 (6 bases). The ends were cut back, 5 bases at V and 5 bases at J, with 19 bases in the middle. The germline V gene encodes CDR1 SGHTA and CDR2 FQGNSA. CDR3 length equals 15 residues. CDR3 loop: CASSQVGGASDEQYF. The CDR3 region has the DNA TGTGCCAGCAGCCAAGTGGGGGGAGCTTCCGACGAGCAGTACTTC.

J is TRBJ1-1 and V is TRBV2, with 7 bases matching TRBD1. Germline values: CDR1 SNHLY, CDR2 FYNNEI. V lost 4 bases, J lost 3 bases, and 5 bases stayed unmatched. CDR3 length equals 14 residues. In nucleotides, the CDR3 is TGTGCCAGCAGTGCGCTCAGGGGGGACACTGAAGCTTTCTTT. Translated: CASSALRGDTEAFF. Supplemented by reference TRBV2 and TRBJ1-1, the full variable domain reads EPEVTQTPSHQVTQMGQEVILRCVPISNHLYFYWYRQILGQKVEFLVSFYNNEISEKSEIFDDQFSVERPDGSNFTLKIRSTKLEDSAMYFCASSALRGDTEAFFGQGTRLTVV.

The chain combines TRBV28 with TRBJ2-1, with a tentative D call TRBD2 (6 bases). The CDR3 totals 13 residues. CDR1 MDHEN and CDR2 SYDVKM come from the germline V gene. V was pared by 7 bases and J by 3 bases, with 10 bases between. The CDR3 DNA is TGTGCCAGCACCGGGACTCGCTACAATGAGCAGTTCTTC. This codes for CASTGTRYNEQFF.

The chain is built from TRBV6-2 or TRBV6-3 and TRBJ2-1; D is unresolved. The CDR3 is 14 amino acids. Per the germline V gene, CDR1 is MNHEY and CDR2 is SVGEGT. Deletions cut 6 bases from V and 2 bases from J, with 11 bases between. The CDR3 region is CASSPEGAYNEQFF. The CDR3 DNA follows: TGTGCCAGCAGCCCCGAAGGAGCCTACAATGAGCAGTTCTTC.

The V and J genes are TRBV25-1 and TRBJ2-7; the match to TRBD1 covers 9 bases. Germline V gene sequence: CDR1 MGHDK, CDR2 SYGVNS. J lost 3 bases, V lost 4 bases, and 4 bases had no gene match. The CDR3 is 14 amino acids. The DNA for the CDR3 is TGTGCCAGCAGTGGCCGGGACAGGGTCTACGAGCAGTACTTC. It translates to CASSGRDRVYEQYF.

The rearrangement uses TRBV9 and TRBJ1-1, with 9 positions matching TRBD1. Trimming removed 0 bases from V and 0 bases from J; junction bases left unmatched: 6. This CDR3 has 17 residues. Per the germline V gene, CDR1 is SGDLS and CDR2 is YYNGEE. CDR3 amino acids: CASSVERGTGMNTEAFF. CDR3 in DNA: TGTGCCAGCAGCGTAGAGAGGGGGACAGGGATGAACACTGAAGCTTTCTTT. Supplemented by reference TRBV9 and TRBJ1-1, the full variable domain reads DSGVTQTPKHLITATGQRVTLRCSPRSGDLSVYWYQQSLDQGLQFLIQYYNGEERAKGNILERFSAQQFPDLHSELNLSSLELGDSALYFCASSVERGTGMNTEAFFGQGTRLTVV.